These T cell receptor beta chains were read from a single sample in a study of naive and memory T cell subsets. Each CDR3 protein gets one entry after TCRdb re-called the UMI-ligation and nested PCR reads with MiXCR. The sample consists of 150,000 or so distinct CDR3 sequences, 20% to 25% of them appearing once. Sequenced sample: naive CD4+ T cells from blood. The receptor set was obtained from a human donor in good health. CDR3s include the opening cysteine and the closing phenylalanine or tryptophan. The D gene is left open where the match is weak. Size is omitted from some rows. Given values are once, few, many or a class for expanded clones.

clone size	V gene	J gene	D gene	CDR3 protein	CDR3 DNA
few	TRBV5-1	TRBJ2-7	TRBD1	CASSSNSGQRLWEQYF	TGCGCCAGCAGCTCTAATTCGGGACAGAGACTTTGGGAGCAGTACTTC
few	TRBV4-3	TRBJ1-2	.	CASSRGGGYGYTF	TGCGCCAGCAGCAGGGGTGGGGGTTATGGCTACACCTTC
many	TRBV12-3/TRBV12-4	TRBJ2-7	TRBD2	CASKLTSGSGEQYF	TGTGCCAGCAAACTGACTAGCGGGAGTGGAGAGCAGTACTTC
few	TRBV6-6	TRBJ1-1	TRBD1	CASSDRVAEAFF	TGTGCCAGCAGTGACAGGGTAGCTGAAGCTTTCTTT
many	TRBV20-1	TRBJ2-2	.	CSARDSGIDTGELFF	TGCAGTGCTAGAGATTCAGGGATTGACACCGGGGAGCTGTTTTTT
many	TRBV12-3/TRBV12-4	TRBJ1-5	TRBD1	CASSFWFRGPQPQHF	TGTGCCAGCAGTTTTTGGTTTAGGGGGCCTCAGCCCCAGCATTTT
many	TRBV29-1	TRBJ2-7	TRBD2	CSVGLAFSSYEQYF	TGCAGCGTTGGACTAGCTTTCAGCTCCTACGAGCAGTACTTC
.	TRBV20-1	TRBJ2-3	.	CSASPFASGTDTQYF	TGCAGTGCTTCGCCTTTCGCTAGCGGCACAGATACGCAGTATTTT
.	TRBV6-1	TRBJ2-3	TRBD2	CASSVNGGDYRTDTQYF	TGTGCCAGCAGTGTAAATGGGGGGGACTATCGCACAGATACGCAGTATTTT
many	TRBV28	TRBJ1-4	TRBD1	CATNRGTTNEKLFF	TGTGCCACCAACAGGGGTACAACTAATGAAAAACTGTTTTTT
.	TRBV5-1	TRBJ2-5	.	CASSLVVGVQETQYF	TGCGCCAGCAGCTTGGTAGTAGGGGTCCAAGAGACCCAGTACTTC
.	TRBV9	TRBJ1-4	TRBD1	CASSAGDRARLELFF	TGTGCCAGCAGCGCCGGAGACAGGGCCCGCTTAGAACTGTTTTTT
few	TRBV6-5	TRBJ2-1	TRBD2	CASSYSGLAPNEQFF	TGTGCCAGCAGTTACTCTGGACTAGCGCCCAATGAGCAGTTCTTC